Here is one T cell receptor beta chain with its context. The data derive from a study of technical replicates of blood from several donors. V gave up 2 bases and J gave up 2 bases, with 9 bases separating them. Germline values: CDR1 KGHSH, CDR2 LQKENI. The CDR3 length is 15 residues. Assay used: immunoSEQ multiplex PCR; TCRdb lists only in-frame clones, some missing. The table has under 110,000 clones, around 96% seen once. The specimen sequenced was T cells isolated from PBMCs. The chain is built from TRBV18 and TRBJ1-4, with a possible D match to TRBD1 (5 bases). The clonotype was recovered from a human donor in good health. CDR3 protein: CASSPRRQTNEKLFF. In DNA, the CDR3 is TGTGCCAGCTCACCAAGGAGACAGACTAATGAAAAACTGTTTTTT.